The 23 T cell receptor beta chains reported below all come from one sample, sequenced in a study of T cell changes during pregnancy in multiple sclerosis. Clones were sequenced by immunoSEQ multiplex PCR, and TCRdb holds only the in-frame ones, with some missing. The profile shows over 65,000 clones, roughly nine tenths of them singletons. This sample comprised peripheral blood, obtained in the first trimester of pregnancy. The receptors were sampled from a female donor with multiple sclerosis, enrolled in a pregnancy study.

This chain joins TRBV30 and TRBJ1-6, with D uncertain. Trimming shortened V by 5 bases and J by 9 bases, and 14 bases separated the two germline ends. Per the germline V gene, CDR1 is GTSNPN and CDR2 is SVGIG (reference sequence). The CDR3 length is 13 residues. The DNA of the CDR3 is TGTGCCTGGGAAGGAGGGTTGGGTTCACCCCTCCACTTT. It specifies CAWEGGLGSPLHF.

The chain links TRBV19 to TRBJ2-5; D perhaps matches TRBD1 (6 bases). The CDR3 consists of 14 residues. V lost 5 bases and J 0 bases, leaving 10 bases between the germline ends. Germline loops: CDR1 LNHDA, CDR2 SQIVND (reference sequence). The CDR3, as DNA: TGTGCCAGTAGTCCATACAGGGACCAAGAGACCCAGTACTTC. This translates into CASSPYRDQETQYF.

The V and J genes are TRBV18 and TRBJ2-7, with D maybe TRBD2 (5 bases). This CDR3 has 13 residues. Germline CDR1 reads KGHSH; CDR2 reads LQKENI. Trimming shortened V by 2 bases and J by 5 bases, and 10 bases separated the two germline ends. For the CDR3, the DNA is TGTGCCAGCTCACCAGGGAGTCAGGACGAGCAGTACTTC. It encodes CASSPGSQDEQYF.

The CDR3 reads CASSGDRGIHEQYF. DNA of the CDR3: TGTGCCAGCAGTGGTGACAGGGGGATTCACGAGCAGTACTTC. V usage is TRBV2 and J usage is TRBJ2-7; 9 bases map to TRBD1. The CDR3 consists of 14 residues. Germline trimming cut 4 bases from V and 5 bases from J; bases unmatched to any gene: 6. CDR1 is SNHLY, CDR2 FYNNEI, per germline.

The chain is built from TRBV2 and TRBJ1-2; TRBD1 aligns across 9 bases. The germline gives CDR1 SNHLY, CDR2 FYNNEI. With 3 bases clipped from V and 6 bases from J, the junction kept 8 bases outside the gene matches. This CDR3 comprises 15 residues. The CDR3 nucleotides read TGTGCCAGCAGTGAGGGAGGGACAGGGAGTCATGGCTACACCTTC. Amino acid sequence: CASSEGGTGSHGYTF.

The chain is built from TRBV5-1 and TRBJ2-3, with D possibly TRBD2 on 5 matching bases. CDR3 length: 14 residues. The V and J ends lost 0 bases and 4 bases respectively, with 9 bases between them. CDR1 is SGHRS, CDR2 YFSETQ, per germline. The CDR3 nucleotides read TGCGCCAGCAGCTTGGACGGGAATGCAGATACGCAGTATTTT. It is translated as CASSLDGNADTQYF.

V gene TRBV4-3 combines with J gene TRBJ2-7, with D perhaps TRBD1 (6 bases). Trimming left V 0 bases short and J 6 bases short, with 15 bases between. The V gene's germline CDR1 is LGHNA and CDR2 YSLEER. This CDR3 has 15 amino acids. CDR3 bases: TGCGCCAGCAGCCAAGATTATAGATTCAGGGGCGAGCAGTACTTC. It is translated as CASSQDYRFRGEQYF.

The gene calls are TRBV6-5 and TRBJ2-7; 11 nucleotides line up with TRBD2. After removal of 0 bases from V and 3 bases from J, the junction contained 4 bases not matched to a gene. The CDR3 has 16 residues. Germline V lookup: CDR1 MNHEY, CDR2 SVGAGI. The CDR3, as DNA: TGTGCCAGCAGTTACTCGGAAACTAGCGGGAGCTACGAGCAGTACTTC. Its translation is CASSYSETSGSYEQYF.

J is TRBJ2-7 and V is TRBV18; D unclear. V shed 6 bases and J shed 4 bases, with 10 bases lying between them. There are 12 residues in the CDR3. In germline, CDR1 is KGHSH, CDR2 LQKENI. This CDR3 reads CASSPMEYEQYF. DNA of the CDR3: TGTGCCAGCTCCCCCATGGAGTACGAGCAGTACTTC.

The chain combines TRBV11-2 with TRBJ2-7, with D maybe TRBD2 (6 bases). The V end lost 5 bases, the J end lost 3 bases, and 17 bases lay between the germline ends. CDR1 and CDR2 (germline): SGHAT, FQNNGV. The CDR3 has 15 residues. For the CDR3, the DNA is TGTGCCAGCAGCATCCGGACTACCCACGACTACGAGCAGTACTTC. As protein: CASSIRTTHDYEQYF.

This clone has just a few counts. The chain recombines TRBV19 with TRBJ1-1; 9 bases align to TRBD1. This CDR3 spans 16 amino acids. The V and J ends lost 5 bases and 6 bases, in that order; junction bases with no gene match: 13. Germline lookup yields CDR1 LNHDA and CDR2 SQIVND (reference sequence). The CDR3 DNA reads TGTGCCAGTAGTGCCGACCTCCGGGACAGGGACCCTGAAGCTTTCTTT. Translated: CASSADLRDRDPEAFF.

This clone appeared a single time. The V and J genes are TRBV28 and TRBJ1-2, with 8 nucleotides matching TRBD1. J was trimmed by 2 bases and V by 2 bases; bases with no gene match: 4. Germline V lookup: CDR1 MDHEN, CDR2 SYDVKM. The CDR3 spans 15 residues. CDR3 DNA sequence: TGTGCCAGCAGTTTAGAGGACAGGGTGAACTATGGCTACACCTTC. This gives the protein CASSLEDRVNYGYTF.

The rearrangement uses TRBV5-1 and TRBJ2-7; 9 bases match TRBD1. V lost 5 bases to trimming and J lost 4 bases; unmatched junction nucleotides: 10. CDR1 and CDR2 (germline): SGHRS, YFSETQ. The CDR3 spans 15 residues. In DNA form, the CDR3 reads TGCGCCAGCAGTTCAACCGGGACAGGGAGGTACGAGCAGTACTTC. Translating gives CASSSTGTGRYEQYF.

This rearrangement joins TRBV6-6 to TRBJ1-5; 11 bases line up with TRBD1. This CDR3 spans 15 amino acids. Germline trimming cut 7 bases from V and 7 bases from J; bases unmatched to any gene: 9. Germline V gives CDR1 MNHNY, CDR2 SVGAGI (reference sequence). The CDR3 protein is CASNGQGALGQPQHF. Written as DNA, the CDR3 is TGTGCCAGCAACGGACAGGGGGCGCTTGGGCAGCCCCAGCATTTT.

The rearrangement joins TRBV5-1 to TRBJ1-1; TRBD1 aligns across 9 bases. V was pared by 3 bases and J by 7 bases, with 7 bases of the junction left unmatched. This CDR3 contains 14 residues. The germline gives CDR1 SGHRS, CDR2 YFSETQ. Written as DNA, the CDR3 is TGCGCCAGCAGCTCGGGGACAGGGTCGGGTGAAGCTTTCTTT. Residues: CASSSGTGSGEAFF.

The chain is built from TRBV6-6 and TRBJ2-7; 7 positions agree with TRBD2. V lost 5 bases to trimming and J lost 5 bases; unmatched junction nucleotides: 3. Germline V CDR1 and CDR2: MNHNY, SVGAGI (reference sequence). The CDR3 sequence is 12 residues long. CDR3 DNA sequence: TGTGCCAGCAGTCACCGGGAGGACGAGCAGTACTTC. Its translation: CASSHREDEQYF.

The CDR3 sequence is CASSPHDSSSYEQYF. As DNA, the CDR3 is TGTGCCAGTAGCCCCCATGACAGCAGCTCCTACGAGCAGTACTTC. The V and J genes are TRBV19 and TRBJ2-7; possible D gene TRBD1, 5 bases. The V gene lost 6 bases and the J gene lost 0 bases, with 15 bases spanning the gap. Germline-derived CDR1 and CDR2 are LNHDA and SQIVND (reference sequence). The CDR3 has 15 amino acids.

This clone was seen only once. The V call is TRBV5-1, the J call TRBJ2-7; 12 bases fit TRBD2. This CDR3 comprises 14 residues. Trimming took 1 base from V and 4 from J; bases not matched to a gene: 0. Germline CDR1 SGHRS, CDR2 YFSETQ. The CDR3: CASSLTSGGYEQYF. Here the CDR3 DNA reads TGCGCCAGCAGCTTGACTAGCGGGGGGTACGAGCAGTACTTC.

The CDR3 spells CASSLSGAINTGELFF. The CDR3 nucleotides read TGCGCCAGCAGCTTGAGCGGGGCGATTAACACCGGGGAGCTGTTTTTT. This chain joins TRBV5-1 and TRBJ2-2; 7 bases fit TRBD2. The germline gives CDR1 SGHRS, CDR2 YFSETQ. After removal of 1 base from V and 2 bases from J, the junction contained 5 bases not matched to a gene. The CDR3 sequence is 16 residues long. The variable domain in full, with the rest retrieved from reference TRBV5-1 and TRBJ2-2, is KAGVTQTPRYLIKTRGQQVTLSCSPISGHRSVSWYQQTPGQGLQFLFEYFSETQRNKGNFPGRFSGRQFSNSRSEMNVSTLELGDSALYLCASSLSGAINTGELFFGEGSRLTVL.

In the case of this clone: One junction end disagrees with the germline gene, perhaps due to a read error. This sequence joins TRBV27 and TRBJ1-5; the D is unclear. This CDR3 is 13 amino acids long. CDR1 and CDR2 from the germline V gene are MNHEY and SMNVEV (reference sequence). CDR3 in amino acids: CASSLSSYQPQHF. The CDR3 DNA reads TGTGCCAGCAGTTTAAGTAGCTATCAGCCCCAGCATTTT.

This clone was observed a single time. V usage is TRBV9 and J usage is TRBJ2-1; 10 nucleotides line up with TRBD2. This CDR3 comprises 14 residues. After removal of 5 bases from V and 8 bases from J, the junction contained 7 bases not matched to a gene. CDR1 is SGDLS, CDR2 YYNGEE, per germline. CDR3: CASSTSGTRDEQFF. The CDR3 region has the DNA TGTGCCAGCAGTACTAGCGGGACGCGCGATGAGCAGTTCTTC.

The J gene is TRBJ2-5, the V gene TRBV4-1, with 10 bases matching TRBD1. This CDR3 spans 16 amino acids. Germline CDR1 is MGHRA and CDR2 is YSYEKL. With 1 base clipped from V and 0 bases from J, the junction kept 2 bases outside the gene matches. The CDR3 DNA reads TGCGCCAGCAGCCAAGCCGACAGGGGGCACCAAGAGACCCAGTACTTC. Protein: CASSQADRGHQETQYF.

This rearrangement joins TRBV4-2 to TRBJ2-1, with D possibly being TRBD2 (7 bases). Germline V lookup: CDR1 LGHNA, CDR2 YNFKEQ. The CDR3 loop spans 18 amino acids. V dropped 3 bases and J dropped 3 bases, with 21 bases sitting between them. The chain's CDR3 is CASSQNEGEGWFYNEQFF. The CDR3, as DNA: TGTGCCAGCAGCCAGAATGAGGGGGAGGGGTGGTTCTACAATGAGCAGTTCTTC.